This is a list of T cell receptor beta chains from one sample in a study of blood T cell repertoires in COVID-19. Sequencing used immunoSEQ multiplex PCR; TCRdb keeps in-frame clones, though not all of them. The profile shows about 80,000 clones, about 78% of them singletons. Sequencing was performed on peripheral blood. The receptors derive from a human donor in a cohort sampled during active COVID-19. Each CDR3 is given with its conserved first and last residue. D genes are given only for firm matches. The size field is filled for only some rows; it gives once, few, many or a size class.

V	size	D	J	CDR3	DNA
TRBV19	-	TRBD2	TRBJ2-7	CASSSDGRVDEQYF	TGTGCCAGTAGTTCTGACGGGAGGGTTGACGAGCAGTACTTC
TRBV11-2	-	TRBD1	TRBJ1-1	CASRNYDRVVF	TGTGCCAGCAGGAATTACGACAGGGTTGTCTTT
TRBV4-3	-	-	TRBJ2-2	CASSQGFAGADTGELFF	TGCGCCAGCAGCCAAGGCTTCGCGGGGGCCGACACCGGGGAGCTGTTTTTT
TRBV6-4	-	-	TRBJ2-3	CASSERSSTDTQYF	TGTGCCAGCAGTGAGAGGAGTAGCACAGATACGCAGTATTTT
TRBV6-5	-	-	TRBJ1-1	CASRNTDNTEAFF	TGTGCCAGCAGGAATACAGACAACACTGAAGCTTTCTTT
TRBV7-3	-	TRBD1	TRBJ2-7	CASSLSGTGYYEQYF	TGTGCCAGCAGCTTAAGTGGGACAGGATACTACGAGCAGTACTTC
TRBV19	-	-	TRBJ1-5	CASSSRAENQPQHF	TGTGCCAGTAGTTCGAGGGCGGAAAATCAGCCCCAGCATTTT
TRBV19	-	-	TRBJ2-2	CASLATGELFF	TGTGCCAGCCTAGCGACCGGGGAGCTGTTTTTT
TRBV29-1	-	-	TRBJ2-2	CSVETGGGTGELFF	TGCAGCGTTGAAACGGGTGGAGGCACCGGGGAGCTGTTTTTT
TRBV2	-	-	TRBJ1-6	CASGPVRGDNSPLHF	TGTGCCAGCGGACCTGTCAGGGGAGATAATTCACCCCTCCACTTT
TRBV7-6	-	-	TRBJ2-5	CASSPSQETQYF	TGTGCCAGCAGCCCCTCCCAAGAGACCCAGTACTTC
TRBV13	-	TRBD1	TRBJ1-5	CASSSQDREDQPQHF	TGTGCCAGCAGCTCCCAGGACAGGGAGGATCAGCCCCAGCATTTT
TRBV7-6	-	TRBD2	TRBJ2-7	CASGLASGENYEQYF	TGTGCCAGCGGTCTTGCTAGCGGGGAAAACTACGAGCAGTACTTC
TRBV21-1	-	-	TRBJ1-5	CASSKGGRTRDQPQHF	TGTGCCAGCAGCAAAGGTGGTAGGACTAGGGATCAGCCCCAGCATTTT
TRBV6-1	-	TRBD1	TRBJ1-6	CASSERDRVFNSPLHF	TGTGCCAGCAGTGAGCGGGACAGGGTATTTAATTCACCCCTCCACTTT
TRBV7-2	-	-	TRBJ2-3	CASSLVTGYGEDTQYF	TGTGCCAGCAGCTTAGTTACAGGGTACGGGGAGGATACGCAGTATTTT
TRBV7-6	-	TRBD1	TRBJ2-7	CASSIGQGYEQYF	TGTGCCAGCAGCATCGGACAGGGCTACGAGCAGTACTTC
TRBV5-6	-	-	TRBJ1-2	CASSLTGSNYGYTF	TGTGCCAGCAGCTTGACAGGGTCTAACTATGGCTACACCTTC
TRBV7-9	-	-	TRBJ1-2	CASSLGTAANYGYTF	TGTGCCAGCAGCTTAGGGACAGCGGCTAACTATGGCTACACCTTC
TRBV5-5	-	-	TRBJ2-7	CASSFFRGYEQYF	TGTGCCAGCAGCTTCTTTAGGGGCTACGAGCAGTACTTC
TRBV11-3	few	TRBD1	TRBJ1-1	CASSSSTGGGWVEAFF	TGTGCCAGCAGCTCATCGACAGGGGGCGGTTGGGTTGAGGCTTTCTTT
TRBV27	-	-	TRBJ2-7	CASSSTAREQYF	TGTGCCAGCAGTTCGACAGCGAGAGAGCAGTACTTC